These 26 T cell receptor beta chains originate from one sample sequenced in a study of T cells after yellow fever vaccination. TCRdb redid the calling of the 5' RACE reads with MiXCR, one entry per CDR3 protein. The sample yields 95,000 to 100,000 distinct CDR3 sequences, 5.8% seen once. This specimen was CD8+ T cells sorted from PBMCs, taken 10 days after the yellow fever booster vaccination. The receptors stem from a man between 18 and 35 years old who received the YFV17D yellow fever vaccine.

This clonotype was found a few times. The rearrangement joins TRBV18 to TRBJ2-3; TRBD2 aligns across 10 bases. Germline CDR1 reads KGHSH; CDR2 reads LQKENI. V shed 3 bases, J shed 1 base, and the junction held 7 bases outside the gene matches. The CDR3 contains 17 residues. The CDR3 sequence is CASSPATLAGGTDTQYF. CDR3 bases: TGTGCCAGCTCACCGGCCACCCTAGCGGGGGGCACAGATACGCAGTATTTT. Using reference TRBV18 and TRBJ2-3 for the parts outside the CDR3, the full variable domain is NAGVMQNPRHLVRRRGQEARLRCSPMKGHSHVYWYRQLPEEGLKFMVYLQKENIIDESGMPKERFSAEFPKEGPSILRIQQVVRGDSAAYFCASSPATLAGGTDTQYFGPGTRLTVL.

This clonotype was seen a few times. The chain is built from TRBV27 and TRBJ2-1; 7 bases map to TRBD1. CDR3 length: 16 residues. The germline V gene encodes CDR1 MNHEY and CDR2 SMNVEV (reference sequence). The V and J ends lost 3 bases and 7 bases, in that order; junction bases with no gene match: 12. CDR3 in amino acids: CASSFIAGGRGNEQFF. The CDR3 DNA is TGTGCCAGCAGTTTCATAGCAGGGGGTAGAGGGAATGAGCAGTTCTTC.

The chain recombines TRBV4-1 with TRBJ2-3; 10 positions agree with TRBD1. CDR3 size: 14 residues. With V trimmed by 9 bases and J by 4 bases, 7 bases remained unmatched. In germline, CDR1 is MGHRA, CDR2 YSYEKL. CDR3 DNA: TGCGCCAGTAGACAGGGGGCGCGTCCAGATACGCAGTATTTT. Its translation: CASRQGARPDTQYF.

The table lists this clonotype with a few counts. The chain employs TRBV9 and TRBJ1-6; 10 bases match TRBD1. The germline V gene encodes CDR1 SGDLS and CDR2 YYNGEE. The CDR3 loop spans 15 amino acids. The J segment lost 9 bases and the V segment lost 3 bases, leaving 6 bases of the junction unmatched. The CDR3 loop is CASSGQGASGSPLHF. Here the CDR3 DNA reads TGTGCCAGCAGCGGACAGGGGGCAAGCGGTTCACCCCTCCACTTT.

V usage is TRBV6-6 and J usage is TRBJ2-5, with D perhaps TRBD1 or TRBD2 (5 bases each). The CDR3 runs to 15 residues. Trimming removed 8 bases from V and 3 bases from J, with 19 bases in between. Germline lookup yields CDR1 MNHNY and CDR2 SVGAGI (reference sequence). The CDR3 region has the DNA TGTGCCAGCGCAAGTTGGGGGATCCCAAAAGAGACCCAGTACTTC. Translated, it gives CASASWGIPKETQYF.

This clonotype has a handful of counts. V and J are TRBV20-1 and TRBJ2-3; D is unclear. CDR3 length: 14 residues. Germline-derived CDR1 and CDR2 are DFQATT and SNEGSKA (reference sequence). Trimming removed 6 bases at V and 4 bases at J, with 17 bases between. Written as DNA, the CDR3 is TGCAGTGCCGCGGAGACGACCGGTTCAGATACGCAGTATTTT. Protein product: CSAAETTGSDTQYF.

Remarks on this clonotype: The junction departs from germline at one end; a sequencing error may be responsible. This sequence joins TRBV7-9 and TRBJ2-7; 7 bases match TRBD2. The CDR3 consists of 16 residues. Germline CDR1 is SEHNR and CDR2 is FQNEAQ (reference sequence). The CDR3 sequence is CASSSSRGSGTYEQNF. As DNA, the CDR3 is TGTGCCAGCAGCTCCAGTAGGGGAAGCGGGACCTACGAGCAGAACTTC.

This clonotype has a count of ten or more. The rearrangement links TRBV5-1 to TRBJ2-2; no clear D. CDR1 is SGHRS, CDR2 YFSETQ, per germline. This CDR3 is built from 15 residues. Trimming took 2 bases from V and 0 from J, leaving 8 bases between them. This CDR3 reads CASSLRRANTGELFF. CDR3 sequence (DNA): TGCGCCAGCAGCTTAAGGCGAGCGAACACCGGGGAGCTGTTTTTT.

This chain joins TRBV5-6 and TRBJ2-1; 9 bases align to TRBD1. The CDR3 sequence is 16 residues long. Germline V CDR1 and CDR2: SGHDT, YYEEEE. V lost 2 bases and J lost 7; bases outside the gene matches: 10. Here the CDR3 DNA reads TGTGCCAGCAGCTTTCTACGGGACAGGGTGAAGAATGAGCAGTTCTTC. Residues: CASSFLRDRVKNEQFF.

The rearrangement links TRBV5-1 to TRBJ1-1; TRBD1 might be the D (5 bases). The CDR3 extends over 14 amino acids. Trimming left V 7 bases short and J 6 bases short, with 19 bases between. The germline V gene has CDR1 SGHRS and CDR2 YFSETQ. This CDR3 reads CASAPGGVGAEAFF. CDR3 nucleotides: TGCGCCAGCGCCCCCGGGGGGGTAGGGGCTGAAGCTTTCTTT.

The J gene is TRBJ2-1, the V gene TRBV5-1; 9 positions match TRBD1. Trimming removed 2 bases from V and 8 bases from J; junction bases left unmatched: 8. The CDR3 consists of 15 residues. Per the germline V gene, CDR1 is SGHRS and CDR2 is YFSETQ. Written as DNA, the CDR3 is TGCGCCAGCAGCTTCCGGGACAGGGCCGCTCATGAGCAGTTCTTC. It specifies CASSFRDRAAHEQFF.

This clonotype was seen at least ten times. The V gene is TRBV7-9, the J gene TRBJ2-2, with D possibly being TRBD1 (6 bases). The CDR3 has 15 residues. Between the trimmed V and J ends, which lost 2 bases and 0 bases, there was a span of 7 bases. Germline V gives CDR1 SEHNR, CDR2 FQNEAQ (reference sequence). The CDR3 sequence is CASSLQGPNTGELFF. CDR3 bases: TGTGCCAGCAGCTTACAGGGGCCGAACACCGGGGAGCTGTTTTTT.

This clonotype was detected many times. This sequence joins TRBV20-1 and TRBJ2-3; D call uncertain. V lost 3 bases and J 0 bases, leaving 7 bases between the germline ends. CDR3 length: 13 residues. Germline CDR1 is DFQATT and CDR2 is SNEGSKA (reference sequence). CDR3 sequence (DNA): TGCAGTGCTAGTGATCTTAGCACAGATACGCAGTATTTT. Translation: CSASDLSTDTQYF.

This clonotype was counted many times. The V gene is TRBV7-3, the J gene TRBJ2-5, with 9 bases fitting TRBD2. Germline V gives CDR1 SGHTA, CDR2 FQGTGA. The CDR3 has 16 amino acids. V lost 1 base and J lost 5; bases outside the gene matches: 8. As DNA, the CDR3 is TGTGCCAGCAGCTTAATTGGCGGGGGGGCCGGTGAGACCCAGTACTTC. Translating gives CASSLIGGGAGETQYF.

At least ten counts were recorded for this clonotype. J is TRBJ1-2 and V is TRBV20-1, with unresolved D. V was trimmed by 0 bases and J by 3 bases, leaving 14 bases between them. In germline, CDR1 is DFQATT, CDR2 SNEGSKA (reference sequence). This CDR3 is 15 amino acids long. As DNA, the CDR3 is TGCAGTGCTAGAGATCTCGTATGGGCGGACTATGGCTACACCTTC. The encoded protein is CSARDLVWADYGYTF.

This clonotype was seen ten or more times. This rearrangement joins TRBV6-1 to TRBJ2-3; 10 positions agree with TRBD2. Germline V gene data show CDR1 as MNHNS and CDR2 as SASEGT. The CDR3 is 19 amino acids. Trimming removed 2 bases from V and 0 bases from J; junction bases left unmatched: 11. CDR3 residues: CASSELKAGGNPSTDTQYF. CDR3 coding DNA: TGTGCCAGCAGTGAACTGAAAGCGGGGGGGAACCCTAGCACAGATACGCAGTATTTT.

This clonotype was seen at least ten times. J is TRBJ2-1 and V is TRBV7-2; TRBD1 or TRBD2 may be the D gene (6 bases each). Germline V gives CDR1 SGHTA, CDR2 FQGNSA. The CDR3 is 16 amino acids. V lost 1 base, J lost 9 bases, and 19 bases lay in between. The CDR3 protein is CASSLEFPGAGGEQFF. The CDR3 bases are TGTGCCAGCAGCTTAGAGTTTCCGGGGGCGGGCGGTGAGCAGTTCTTC.

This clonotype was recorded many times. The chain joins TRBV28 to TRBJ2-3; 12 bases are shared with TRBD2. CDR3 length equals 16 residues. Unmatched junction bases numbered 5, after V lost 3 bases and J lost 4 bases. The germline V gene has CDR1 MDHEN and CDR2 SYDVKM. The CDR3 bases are TGTGCCAGCAGTTTGCTGACTAGCGGGGGAGCAGATACGCAGTATTTT. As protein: CASSLLTSGGADTQYF.

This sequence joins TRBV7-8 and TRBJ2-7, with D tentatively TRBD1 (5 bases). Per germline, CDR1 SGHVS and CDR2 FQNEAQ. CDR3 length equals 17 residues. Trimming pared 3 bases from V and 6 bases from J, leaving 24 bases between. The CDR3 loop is CASSFRTKGPGAREQYF. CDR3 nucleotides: TGTGCCAGCAGCTTTCGCACGAAGGGGCCTGGGGCTCGCGAGCAGTACTTC.

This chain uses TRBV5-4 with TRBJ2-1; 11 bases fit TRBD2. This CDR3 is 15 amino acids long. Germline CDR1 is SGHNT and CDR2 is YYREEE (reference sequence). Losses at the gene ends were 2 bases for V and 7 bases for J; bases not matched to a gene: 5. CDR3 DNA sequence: TGTGCCAGCAGCTTACTAGCGGGGGAGAGGAATGAGCAGTTCTTC. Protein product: CASSLLAGERNEQFF.

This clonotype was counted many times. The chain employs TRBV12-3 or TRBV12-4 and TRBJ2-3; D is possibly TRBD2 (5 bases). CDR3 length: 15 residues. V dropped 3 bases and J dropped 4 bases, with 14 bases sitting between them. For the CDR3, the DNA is TGTGCCAGCAGTTTGGGGAGTAATCGGCCAGATACGCAGTATTTT. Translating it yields CASSLGSNRPDTQYF.

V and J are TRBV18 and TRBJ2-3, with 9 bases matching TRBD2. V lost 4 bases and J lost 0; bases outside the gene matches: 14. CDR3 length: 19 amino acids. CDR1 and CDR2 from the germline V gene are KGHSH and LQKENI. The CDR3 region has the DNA TGTGCCAGCTCACGATTTAAGGGACTAGCAGACAAGAGCACAGATACGCAGTATTTT. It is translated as CASSRFKGLADKSTDTQYF.

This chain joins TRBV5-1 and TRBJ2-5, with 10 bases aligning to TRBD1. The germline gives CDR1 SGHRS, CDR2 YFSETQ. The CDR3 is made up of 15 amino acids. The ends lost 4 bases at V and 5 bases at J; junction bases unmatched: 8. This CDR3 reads CASSRGTGEMETQYF. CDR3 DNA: TGCGCCAGCAGCCGCGGGACAGGGGAAATGGAGACCCAGTACTTC.

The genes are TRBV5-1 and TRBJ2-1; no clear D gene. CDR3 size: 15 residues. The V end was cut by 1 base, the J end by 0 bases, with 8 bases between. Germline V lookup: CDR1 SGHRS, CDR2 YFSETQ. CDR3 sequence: CASSLSVLSYNEQFF. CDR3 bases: TGCGCCAGCAGCTTGTCAGTACTCTCCTACAATGAGCAGTTCTTC.

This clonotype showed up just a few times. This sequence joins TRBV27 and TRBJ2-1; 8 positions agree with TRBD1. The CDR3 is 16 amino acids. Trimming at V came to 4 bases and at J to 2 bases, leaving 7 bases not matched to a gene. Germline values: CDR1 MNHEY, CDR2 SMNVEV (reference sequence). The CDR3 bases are TGTGCCAGCAGTTCCCAGACAGGGGAGACCTACAATGAGCAGTTCTTC. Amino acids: CASSSQTGETYNEQFF.

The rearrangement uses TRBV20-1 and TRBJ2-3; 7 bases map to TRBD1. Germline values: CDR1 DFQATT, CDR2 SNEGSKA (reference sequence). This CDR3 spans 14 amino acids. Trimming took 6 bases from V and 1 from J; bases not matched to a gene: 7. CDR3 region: CSAPDREGTDTQYF. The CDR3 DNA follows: TGCAGTGCACCTGACAGGGAAGGCACAGATACGCAGTATTTT.